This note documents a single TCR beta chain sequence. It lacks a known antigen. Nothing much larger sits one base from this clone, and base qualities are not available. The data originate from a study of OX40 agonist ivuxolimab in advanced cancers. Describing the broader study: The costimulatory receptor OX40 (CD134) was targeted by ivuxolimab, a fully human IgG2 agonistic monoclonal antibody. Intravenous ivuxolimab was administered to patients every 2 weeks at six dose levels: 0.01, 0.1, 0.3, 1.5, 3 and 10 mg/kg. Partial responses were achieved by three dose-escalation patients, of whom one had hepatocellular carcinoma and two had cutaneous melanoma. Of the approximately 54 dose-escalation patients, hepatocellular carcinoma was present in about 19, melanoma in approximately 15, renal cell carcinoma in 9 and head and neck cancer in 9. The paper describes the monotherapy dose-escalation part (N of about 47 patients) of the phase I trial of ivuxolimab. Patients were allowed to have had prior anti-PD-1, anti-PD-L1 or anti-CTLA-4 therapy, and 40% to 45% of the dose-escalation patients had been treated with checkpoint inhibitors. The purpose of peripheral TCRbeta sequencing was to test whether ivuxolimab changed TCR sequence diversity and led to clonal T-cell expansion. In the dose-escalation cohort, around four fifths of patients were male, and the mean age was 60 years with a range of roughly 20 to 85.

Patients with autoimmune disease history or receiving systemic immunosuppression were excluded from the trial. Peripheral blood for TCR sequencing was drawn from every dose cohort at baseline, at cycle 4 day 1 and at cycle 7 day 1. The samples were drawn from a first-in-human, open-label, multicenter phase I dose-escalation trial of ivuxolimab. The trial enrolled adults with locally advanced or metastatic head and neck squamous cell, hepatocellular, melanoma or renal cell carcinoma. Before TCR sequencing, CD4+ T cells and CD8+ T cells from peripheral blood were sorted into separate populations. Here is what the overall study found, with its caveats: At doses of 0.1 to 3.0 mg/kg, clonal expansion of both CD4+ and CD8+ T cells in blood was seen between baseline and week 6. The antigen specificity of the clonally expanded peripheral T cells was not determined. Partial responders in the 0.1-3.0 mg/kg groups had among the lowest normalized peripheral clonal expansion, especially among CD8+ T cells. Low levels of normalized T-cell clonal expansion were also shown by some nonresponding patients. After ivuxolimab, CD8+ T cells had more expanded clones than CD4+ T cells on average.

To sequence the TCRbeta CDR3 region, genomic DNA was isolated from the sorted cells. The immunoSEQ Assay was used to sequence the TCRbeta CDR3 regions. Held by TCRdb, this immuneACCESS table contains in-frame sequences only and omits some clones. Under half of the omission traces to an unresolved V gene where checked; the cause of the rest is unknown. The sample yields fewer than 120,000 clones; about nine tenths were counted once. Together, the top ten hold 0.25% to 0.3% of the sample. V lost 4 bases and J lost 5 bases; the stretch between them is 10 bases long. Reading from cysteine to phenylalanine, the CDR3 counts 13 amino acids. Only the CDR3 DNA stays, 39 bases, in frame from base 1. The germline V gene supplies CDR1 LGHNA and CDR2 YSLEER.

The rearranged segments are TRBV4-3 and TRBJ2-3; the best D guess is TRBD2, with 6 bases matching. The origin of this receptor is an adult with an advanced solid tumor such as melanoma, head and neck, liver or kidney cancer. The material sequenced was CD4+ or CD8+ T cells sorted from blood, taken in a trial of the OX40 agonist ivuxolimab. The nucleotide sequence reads TGCGCCAGCAGCCTAGCGGTGGGAGATACGCAGTATTTT. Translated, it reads CASSLAVGDTQYF.